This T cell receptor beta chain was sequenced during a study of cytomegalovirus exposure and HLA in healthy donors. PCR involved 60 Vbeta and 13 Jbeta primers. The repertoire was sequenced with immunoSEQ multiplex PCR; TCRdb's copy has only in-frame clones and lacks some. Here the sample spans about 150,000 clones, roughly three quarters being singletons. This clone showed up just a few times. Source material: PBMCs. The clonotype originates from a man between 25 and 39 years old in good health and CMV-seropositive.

The CDR3 region is CASSRQGYYTDTQYF. CDR3 nucleotides: TGTGCCAGCAGCCGACAGGGGTACTACACAGATACGCAGTATTTT. The chain combines TRBV7-9 with TRBJ2-3; 8 bases fit TRBD1. The CDR3 runs to 15 residues. The V segment lost 5 bases and the J segment 2 bases; nucleotides outside the gene matches: 6. Germline CDR1 is SEHNR and CDR2 is FQNEAQ (reference sequence). The whole variable domain, remainder taken from reference TRBV7-9 and TRBJ2-3, is DTGVSQNPRHKITKRGQNVTFRCDPISEHNRLYWYRQTLGQGPEFLTYFQNEAQLEKSRLLSDRFSAERPKGSFSTLEIQRTEQGDSAMYLCASSRQGYYTDTQYFGPGTRLTVL.